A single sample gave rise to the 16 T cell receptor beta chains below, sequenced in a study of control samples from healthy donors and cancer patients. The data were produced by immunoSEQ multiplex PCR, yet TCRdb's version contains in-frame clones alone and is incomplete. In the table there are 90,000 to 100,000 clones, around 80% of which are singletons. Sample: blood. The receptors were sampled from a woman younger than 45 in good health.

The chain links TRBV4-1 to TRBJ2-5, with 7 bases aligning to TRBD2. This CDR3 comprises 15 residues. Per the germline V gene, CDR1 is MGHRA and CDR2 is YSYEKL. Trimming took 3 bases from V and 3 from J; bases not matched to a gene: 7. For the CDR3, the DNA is TGCGCCAGCAGCCAGACCGGGACTAATAAAGAGACCCAGTACTTC. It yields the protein CASSQTGTNKETQYF.

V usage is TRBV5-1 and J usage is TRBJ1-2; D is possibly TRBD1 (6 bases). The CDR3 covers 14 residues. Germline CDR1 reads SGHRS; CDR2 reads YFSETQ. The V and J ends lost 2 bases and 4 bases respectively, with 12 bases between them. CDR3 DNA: TGCGCCAGCAGCTTCCAGGGGCGCGGCTATGGCTACACCTTC. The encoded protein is CASSFQGRGYGYTF. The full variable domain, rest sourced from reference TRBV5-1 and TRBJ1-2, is KAGVTQTPRYLIKTRGQQVTLSCSPISGHRSVSWYQQTPGQGLQFLFEYFSETQRNKGNFPGRFSGRQFSNSRSEMNVSTLELGDSALYLCASSFQGRGYGYTFGSGTRLTVV.

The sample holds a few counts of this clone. DNA for the CDR3: TGTGCCACCAGCAGAGGAGGCAGAAACACCGGGGAGCTGTTTTTT. Encoded protein: CATSRGGRNTGELFF. This sequence joins TRBV15 and TRBJ2-2; D ambiguous. Germline CDR1 is LNHNV and CDR2 is YYDKDF (reference sequence). The CDR3 contains 15 residues. Trimming took off 1 base at V and 2 bases at J, with 8 bases between the two ends.

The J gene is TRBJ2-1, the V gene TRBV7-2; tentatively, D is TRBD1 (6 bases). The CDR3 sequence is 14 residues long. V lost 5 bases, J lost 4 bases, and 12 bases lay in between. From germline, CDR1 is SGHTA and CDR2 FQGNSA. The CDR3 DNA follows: TGTGCCAGCAGCCTATGGACAGTATACAATGAGCAGTTCTTC. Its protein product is CASSLWTVYNEQFF. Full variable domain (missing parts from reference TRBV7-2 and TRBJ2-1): GAGVSQSPSNKVTEKGKDVELRCDPISGHTALYWYRQSLGQGLEFLIYFQGNSAPDKSGLPSDRFSAERTGGSVSTLTIQRTQQEDSAVYLCASSLWTVYNEQFFGPGTRLTVL.

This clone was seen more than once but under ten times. CDR3 in amino acids: CATSKVVNTEAFF. The CDR3 nucleotides read TGTGCCACCAGCAAAGTTGTGAACACTGAAGCTTTCTTT. The gene calls are TRBV15 and TRBJ1-1; unclear D gene. Germline V gene lookup returns CDR1 LNHNV and CDR2 YYDKDF (reference sequence). This CDR3 contains 13 residues. Trimming stripped 4 bases from V and 0 bases from J, with 6 bases between. The full variable domain, completed using reference TRBV15 and TRBJ1-1, is DAMVIQNPRYQVTQFGKPVTLSCSQTLNHNVMYWYQQKSSQAPKLLFHYYDKDFNNEADTPDNFQSRRPNTSFCFLDIRSPGLGDTAMYLCATSKVVNTEAFFGQGTRLTVV.

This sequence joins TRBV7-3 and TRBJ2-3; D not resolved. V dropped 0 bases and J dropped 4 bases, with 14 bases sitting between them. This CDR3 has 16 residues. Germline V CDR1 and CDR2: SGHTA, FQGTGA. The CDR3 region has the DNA TGTGCCAGCAGCTTAACTGGCCCCACCTTACCAGATACGCAGTATTTT. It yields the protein CASSLTGPTLPDTQYF.

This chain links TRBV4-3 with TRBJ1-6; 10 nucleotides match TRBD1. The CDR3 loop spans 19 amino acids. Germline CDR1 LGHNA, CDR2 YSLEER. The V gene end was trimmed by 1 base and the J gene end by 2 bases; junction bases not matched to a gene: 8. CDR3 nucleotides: TGCGCCAGCAGCCAAGCTCTCGGGACAGGGGTTCCCTATAATTCACCCCTCCACTTT. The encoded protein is CASSQALGTGVPYNSPLHF.

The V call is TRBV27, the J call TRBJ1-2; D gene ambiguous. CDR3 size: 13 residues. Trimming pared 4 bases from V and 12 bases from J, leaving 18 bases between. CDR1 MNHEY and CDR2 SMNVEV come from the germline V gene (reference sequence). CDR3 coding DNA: TGTGCCAGCAGTTACCGGGCCTTCGTGGACCACACCTTC. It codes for CASSYRAFVDHTF.

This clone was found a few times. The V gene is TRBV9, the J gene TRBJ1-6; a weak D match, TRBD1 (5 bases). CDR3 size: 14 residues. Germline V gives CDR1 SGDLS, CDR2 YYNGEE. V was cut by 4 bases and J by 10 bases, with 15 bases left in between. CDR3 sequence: CASSLRGSHSPLHF. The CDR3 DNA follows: TGTGCCAGCAGCTTAAGGGGAAGTCACTCACCCCTCCACTTT.

CDR3 region: CASSSGTGHNEQFF. The CDR3 coding sequence is TGTGCCAGCAGTTCCGGGACAGGGCACAATGAGCAGTTCTTC. The V call is TRBV9, the J call TRBJ2-1; 9 nucleotides match TRBD1. The germline V gene encodes CDR1 SGDLS and CDR2 YYNGEE. The J segment lost 5 bases and the V segment lost 5 bases, leaving 5 bases of the junction unmatched. This CDR3 is built from 14 residues.

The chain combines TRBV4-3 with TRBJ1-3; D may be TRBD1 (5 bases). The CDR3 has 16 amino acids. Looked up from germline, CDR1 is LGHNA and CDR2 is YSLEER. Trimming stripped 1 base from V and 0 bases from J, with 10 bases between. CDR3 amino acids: CASSQVRGSSGNTIYF. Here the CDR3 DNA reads TGCGCCAGCAGCCAAGTTCGGGGCTCCTCTGGAAACACCATATATTTT.

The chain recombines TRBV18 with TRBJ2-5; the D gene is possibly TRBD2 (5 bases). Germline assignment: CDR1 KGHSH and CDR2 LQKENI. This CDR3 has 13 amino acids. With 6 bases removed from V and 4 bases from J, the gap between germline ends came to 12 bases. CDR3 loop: CASSLGKAETQYF. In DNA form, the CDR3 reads TGTGCCAGCTCCCTCGGGAAGGCAGAGACCCAGTACTTC.

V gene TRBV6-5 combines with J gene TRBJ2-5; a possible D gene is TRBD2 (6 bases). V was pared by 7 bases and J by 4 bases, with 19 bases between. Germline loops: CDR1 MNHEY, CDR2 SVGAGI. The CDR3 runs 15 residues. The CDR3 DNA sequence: TGTGCCAGCACGCCCGGCGGGGAACGATTAGAGACCCAGTACTTC. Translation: CASTPGGERLETQYF.

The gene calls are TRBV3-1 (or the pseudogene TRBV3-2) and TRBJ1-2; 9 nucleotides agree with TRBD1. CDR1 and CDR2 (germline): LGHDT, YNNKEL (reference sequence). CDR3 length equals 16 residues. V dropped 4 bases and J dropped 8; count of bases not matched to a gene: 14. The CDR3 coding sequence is TGTGCCAGCAGCCCGCCCTTATCCGGGACAGGGCTCGGCTACACCTTC. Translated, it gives CASSPPLSGTGLGYTF.

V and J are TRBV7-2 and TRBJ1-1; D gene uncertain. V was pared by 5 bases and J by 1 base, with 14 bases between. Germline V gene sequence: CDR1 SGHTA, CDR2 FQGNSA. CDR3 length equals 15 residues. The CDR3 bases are TGTGCCAGCAGCCTGACCCGCCTTCGGAACACTGAAGCTTTCTTT. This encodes CASSLTRLRNTEAFF.

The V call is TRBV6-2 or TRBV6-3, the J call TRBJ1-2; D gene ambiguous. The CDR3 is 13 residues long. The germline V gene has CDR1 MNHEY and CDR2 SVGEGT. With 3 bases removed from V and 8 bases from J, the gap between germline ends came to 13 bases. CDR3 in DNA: TGTGCCAGCAGTTATAGGAGGGAACGCGGCTACACCTTC. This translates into CASSYRRERGYTF.